Listed below are T cell receptor beta chains from one sample, sequenced in a study of post-analysis software for immune sequencing data. MiXCR was run by TCRdb on the PCR reads, yielding one entry per CDR3 protein. Here the sample spans hundreds of thousands of distinct CDR3 sequences, around 27% being singletons. The sequenced material came from blood. The receptors were sampled from a girl between 5 and 17 years old with multiple sclerosis. The CDR3 runs from the conserved cysteine through the conserved F or W. The D gene is left open where the match is weak. Clone size is stated in some rows and not others, as once, few, many or a class when expanded.

clone size: few; D gene: TRBD2; J gene: TRBJ2-2; V gene: TRBV24-1; CDR3 DNA: TGTGCCACCAGTGAATGGGGGGGGACTAGCGGGAAATACACCGGGGAGCTGTTTTTT; CDR3 protein: CATSEWGGTSGKYTGELFF
clone size: NA; D gene: NA; J gene: TRBJ2-1; V gene: TRBV20-1; CDR3 DNA: TGCAGTGCTACGAGGCGGGAAATCTACAATGAGCAGGTCTTC; CDR3 protein: CSATRREIYNEQVF
clone size: few; D gene: NA; J gene: TRBJ2-7; V gene: TRBV20-1; CDR3 DNA: TGCAGTGCAGGCCAAGCCTACGAGCAGTACTTC; CDR3 protein: CSAGQAYEQYF
clone size: NA; D gene: TRBD1; J gene: TRBJ2-7; V gene: TRBV6-2/TRBV6-3; CDR3 DNA: TGTGCCAGCACCTTACGGAGGCCCGGACAGGGCCACGAGCAGTACTTC; CDR3 protein: CASTLRRPGQGHEQYF
clone size: NA; D gene: NA; J gene: TRBJ2-1; V gene: TRBV7-2; CDR3 DNA: TGTGCCAGCAGCGCTTTGGATGAGCAGTTCTTC; CDR3 protein: CASSALDEQFF
clone size: NA; D gene: TRBD2; J gene: TRBJ2-7; V gene: TRBV5-1; CDR3 DNA: TGCGCCAGCACGGGACGGGAGGGCCTGGGCGAGCAGTACTTC; CDR3 protein: CASTGREGLGEQYF
clone size: few; D gene: TRBD2; J gene: TRBJ2-1; V gene: TRBV5-1; CDR3 DNA: TGCGCCAGCAGCTTTAGCGGGGGGGGGTTCAATGAGCAGTTCTTC; CDR3 protein: CASSFSGGGFNEQFF
clone size: few; D gene: NA; J gene: TRBJ2-5; V gene: TRBV25-1; CDR3 DNA: TGTGCCAGCAGTGAAGGACCGGGGTGGACCCAGTACTTC; CDR3 protein: CASSEGPGWTQYF
clone size: NA; D gene: NA; J gene: TRBJ1-2; V gene: TRBV6-1; CDR3 DNA: TGTGCCAACAGTGGAATTTTACGAGTGATCCGAGGGGCTTATGGCTACACCTTC; CDR3 protein: CANSGILRVIRGAYGYTF
clone size: many; D gene: TRBD1; J gene: TRBJ1-5; V gene: TRBV29-1; CDR3 DNA: TGCAGCGTTGGGACAGGGGTTGGTCAGCCCCAGCATTTT; CDR3 protein: CSVGTGVGQPQHF
clone size: few; D gene: TRBD1; J gene: TRBJ1-6; V gene: TRBV7-2; CDR3 DNA: TGTGCCAGCAGCGTCAGGGGGAGGTGGAATTCACCCCTCCACTTT; CDR3 protein: CASSVRGRWNSPLHF
clone size: few; D gene: TRBD1; J gene: TRBJ2-7; V gene: TRBV15; CDR3 DNA: TGTGCCACCAGCAGAGGAGGACAGGGGTCCTACGAGCAGTACTTC; CDR3 protein: CATSRGGQGSYEQYF
clone size: once; D gene: NA; J gene: TRBJ2-7; V gene: TRBV28; CDR3 DNA: TGTGCCAGCAGAACAGATAGGGACGCAAGCTCCTACGAGCAGTACTTC; CDR3 protein: CASRTDRDASSYEQYF
clone size: NA; D gene: TRBD1; J gene: TRBJ2-3; V gene: TRBV9; CDR3 DNA: TGTGCCAGCAGCGTAGACACCGGGACAGCATACACAGATACGCAGTATTTT; CDR3 protein: CASSVDTGTAYTDTQYF
clone size: few; D gene: NA; J gene: TRBJ1-2; V gene: TRBV20-1; CDR3 DNA: TGCAGTGCTAGAGGGGCGGGGGCAATTAACTATGGCTACACCTTC; CDR3 protein: CSARGAGAINYGYTF
clone size: NA; D gene: TRBD2; J gene: TRBJ2-5; V gene: TRBV20-1; CDR3 DNA: TGCAGTGCTAGACGACCGGGACTACGGGAGACCCAGTACTTC; CDR3 protein: CSARRPGLRETQYF
clone size: NA; D gene: NA; J gene: TRBJ2-1; V gene: TRBV5-6; CDR3 DNA: TGTGCCAGCAGCTTTCGGACTTGGAGCTCCTACAATGAGCAGTTCTTC; CDR3 protein: CASSFRTWSSYNEQFF
clone size: few; D gene: TRBD1; J gene: TRBJ2-1; V gene: TRBV5-6; CDR3 DNA: TGTGCCAGCAGGAGGACAGGGGACATTAATGAGCAGTTCTTC; CDR3 protein: CASRRTGDINEQFF
clone size: NA; D gene: NA; J gene: TRBJ1-1; V gene: TRBV9; CDR3 DNA: TGTGCCAGCAGCCCGTTCCAGGGGACTGAAGCTTTCTTT; CDR3 protein: CASSPFQGTEAFF
clone size: NA; D gene: NA; J gene: TRBJ2-6; V gene: TRBV4-2; CDR3 DNA: TGTGCCAGCAGCCAAGCTCCTAGGGGATCTGGGGCCAACGTCCTGACTTTC; CDR3 protein: CASSQAPRGSGANVLTF
clone size: NA; D gene: NA; J gene: TRBJ2-7; V gene: TRBV7-2; CDR3 DNA: TGTGCCCGCAGCTTAGAACAGGCCTACGAGCAGTACTTC; CDR3 protein: CARSLEQAYEQYF
clone size: NA; D gene: NA; J gene: TRBJ1-1; V gene: TRBV7-2; CDR3 DNA: TGTGCCAGCAGCTTCCACAGGGCTCAGACTGAAGCTTTCTTT; CDR3 protein: CASSFHRAQTEAFF